This T cell receptor beta chain was identified during a study of blood T cell repertoires in COVID-19. Study background: Samples of COVID-19 (acute and convalescent) were obtained from the United States, Italy and Spain. Sources were T cells, B-cell-depleted T cells, or PBMCs; the material itself was cDNA or gDNA.

CDR1 and CDR2 (germline): SGDLS, YYNGEE. With V trimmed by 0 bases and J by 6 bases, 2 bases remained unmatched. The CDR3 totals 13 residues. In regard to this clone: Other DNA sequences from this sample encode an identical CDR3 as well.

Measured with immunoSEQ multiplex PCR; TCRdb has only the in-frame clones, and not every one. This table holds around 280,000 clones, around nine tenths found once. This TCR came from a man between 65 and 85 years old with acute or convalescent COVID-19. This sequence joins TRBV9 and TRBJ1-2; 7 nucleotides align to TRBD1. Sequenced input: peripheral blood. The CDR3, as DNA: TGTGCCAGCAGCGTAGACAGGGGCCATGGCTACACCTTC. This translates into CASSVDRGHGYTF.